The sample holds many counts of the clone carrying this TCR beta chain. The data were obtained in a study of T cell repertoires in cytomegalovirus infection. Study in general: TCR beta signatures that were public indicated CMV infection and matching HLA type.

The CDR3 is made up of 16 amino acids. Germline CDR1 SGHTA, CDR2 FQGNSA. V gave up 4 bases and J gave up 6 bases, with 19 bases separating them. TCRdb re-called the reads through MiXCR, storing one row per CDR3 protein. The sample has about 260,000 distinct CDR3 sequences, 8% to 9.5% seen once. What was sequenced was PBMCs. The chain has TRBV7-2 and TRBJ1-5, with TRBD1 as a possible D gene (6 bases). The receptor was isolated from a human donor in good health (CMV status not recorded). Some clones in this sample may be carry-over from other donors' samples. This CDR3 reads CASSSTGQGQRQPQHF. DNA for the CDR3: TGTGCCAGCAGCTCCACTGGGCAGGGACAACGTCAGCCCCAGCATTTT.